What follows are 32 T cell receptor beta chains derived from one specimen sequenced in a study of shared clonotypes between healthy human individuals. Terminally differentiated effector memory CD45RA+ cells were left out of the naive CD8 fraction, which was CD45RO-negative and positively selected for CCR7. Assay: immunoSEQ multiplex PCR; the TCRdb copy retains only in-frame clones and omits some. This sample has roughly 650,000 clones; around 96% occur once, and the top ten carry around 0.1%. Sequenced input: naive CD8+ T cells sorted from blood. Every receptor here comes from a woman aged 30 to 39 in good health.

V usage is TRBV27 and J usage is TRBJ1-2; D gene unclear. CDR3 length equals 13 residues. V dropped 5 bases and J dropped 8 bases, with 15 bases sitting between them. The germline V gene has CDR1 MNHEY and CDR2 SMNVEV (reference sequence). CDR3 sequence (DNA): TGTGCCAGCAGTCCCTACACCCTTGGGGGCTACACCTTC. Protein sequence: CASSPYTLGGYTF.

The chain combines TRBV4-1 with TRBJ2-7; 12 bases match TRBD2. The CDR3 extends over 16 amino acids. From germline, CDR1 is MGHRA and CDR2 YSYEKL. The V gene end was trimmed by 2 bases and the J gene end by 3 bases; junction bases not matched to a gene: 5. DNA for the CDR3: TGCGCCAGCAGCCAACTAGCGGGAGGGCCTTTCTACGAGCAGTACTTC. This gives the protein CASSQLAGGPFYEQYF.

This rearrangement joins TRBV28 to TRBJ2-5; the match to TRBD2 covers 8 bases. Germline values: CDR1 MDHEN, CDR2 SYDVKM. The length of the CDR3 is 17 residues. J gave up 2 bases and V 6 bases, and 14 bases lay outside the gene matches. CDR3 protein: CASRLGLTGGPQETQYF. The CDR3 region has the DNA TGTGCCAGCAGACTGGGGCTGACGGGAGGGCCACAAGAGACCCAGTACTTC. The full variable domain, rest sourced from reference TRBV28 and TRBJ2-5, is DVKVTQSSRYLVKRTGEKVFLECVQDMDHENMFWYRQDPGLGLRLIYFSYDVKMKEKGDIPEGYSVSREKKERFSLILESASTNQTSMYLCASRLGLTGGPQETQYFGPGTRLLVL.

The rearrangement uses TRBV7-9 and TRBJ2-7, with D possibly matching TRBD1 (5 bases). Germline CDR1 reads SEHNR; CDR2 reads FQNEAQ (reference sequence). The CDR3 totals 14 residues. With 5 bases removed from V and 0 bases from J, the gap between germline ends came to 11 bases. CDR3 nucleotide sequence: TGTGCCAGCAGCGTACAGGATCACTCCTACGAGCAGTACTTC. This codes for CASSVQDHSYEQYF.

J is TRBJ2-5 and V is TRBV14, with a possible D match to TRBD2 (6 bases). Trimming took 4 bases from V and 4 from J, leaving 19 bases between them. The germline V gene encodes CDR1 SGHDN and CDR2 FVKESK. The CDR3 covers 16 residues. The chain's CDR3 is CASSPRPAFGGETQYF. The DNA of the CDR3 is TGTGCCAGCAGCCCACGTCCAGCTTTCGGGGGAGAGACCCAGTACTTC.

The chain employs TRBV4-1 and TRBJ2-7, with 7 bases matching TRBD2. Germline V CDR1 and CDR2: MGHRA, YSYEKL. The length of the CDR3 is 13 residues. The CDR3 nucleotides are TGCGCCAGCAGCCAAGATCTAGGACTAGTCTTAACGGTC. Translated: CASSQDLGLVLTV.

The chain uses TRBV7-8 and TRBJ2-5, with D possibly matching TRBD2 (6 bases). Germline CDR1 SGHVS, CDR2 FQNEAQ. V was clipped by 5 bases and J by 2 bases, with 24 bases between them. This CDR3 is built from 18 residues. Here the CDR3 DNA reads TGTGCCAGCAGCCTATACGTGACACGGGACTCACCACAAGAGACCCAGTACTTC. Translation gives CASSLYVTRDSPQETQYF.

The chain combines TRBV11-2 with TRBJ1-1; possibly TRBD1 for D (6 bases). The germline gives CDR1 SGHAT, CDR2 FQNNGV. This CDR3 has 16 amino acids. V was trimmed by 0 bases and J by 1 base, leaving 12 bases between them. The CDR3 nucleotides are TGTGCCAGCAGCTTAGATCTAACGGGGGCGAACACTGAAGCTTTCTTT. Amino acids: CASSLDLTGANTEAFF.

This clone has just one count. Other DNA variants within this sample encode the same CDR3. CDR3 loop: CASSSPGQGYEQYF. CDR3 nucleotides: TGCGCCAGCAGCTCGCCGGGACAGGGGTATGAGCAGTACTTC. The chain combines TRBV5-1 with TRBJ2-7; 10 positions match TRBD1. There are 14 residues in the CDR3. V was pared by 3 bases and J by 7 bases, with 7 bases of the junction left unmatched. CDR1 and CDR2 (germline): SGHRS, YFSETQ.

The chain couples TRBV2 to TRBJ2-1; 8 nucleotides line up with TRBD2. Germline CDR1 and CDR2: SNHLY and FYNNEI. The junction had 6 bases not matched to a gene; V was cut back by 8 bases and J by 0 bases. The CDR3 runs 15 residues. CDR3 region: CASFLAGGSYNEQFF. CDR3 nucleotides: TGTGCCAGCTTCTTGGCGGGGGGCTCCTACAATGAGCAGTTCTTC. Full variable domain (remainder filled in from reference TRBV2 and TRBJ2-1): EPEVTQTPSHQVTQMGQEVILRCVPISNHLYFYWYRQILGQKVEFLVSFYNNEISEKSEIFDDQFSVERPDGSNFTLKIRSTKLEDSAMYFCASFLAGGSYNEQFFGPGTRLTVL.

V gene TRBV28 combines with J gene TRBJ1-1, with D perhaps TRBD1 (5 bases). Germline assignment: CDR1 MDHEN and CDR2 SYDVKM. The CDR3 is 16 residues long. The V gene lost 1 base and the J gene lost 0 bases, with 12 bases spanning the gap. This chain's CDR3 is CASSLYIRDLNTEAFF. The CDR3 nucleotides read TGTGCCAGCAGTTTATACATCCGGGACCTGAACACTGAAGCTTTCTTT.

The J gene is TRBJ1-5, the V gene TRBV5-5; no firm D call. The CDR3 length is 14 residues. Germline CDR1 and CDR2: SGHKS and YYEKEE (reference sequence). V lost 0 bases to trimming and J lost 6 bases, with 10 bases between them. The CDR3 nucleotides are TGTGCCAGCAGCTTGGTGCCGGTTGGTCAGCCCCAGCATTTT. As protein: CASSLVPVGQPQHF.

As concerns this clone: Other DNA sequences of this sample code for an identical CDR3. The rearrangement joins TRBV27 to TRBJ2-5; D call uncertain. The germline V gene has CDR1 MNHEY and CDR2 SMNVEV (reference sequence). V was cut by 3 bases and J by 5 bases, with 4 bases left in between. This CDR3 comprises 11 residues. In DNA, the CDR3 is TGTGCCAGCAGTTTGCGGGAGACCCAGTACTTC. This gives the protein CASSLRETQYF.

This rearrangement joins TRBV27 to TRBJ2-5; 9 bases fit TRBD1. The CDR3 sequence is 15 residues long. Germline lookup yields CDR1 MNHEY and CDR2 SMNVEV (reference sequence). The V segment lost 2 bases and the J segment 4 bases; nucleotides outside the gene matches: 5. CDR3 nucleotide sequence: TGTGCCAGCAGTTTAGAGGGACAGGGTTTAGAGACCCAGTACTTC. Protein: CASSLEGQGLETQYF.

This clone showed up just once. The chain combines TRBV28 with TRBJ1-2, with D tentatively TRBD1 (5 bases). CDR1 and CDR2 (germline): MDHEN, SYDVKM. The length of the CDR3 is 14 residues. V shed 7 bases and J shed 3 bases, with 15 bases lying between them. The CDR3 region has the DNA TGTGCCAGCAATTCCCAGGGCTGGGACTATGGCTACACCTTC. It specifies CASNSQGWDYGYTF.

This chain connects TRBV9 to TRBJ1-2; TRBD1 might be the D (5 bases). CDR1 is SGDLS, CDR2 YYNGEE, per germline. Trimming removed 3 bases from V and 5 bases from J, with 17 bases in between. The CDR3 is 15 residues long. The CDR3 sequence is CASSGYRDPGYGYTF. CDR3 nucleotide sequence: TGTGCCAGCAGCGGATACCGGGACCCTGGTTATGGCTACACCTTC.

The CDR3 nucleotides are TGTGCCATCAGTGAGTCTAATGACTCCTACGAGCAGTACTTC. Translating it yields CAISESNDSYEQYF. The chain has TRBV10-3 and TRBJ2-7; D ambiguous. V lost 0 bases and J lost 0, with 6 bases in between. CDR1 is ENHRY, CDR2 SYGVKD, per germline. This CDR3 comprises 14 residues.

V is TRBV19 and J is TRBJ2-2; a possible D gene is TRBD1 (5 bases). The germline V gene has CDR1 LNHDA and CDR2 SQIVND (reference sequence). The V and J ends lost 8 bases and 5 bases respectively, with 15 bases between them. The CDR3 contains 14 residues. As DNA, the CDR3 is TGTGCCAGTGGGGCCTGGGGTGGTACCGGGGAGCTGTTTTTT. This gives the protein CASGAWGGTGELFF.

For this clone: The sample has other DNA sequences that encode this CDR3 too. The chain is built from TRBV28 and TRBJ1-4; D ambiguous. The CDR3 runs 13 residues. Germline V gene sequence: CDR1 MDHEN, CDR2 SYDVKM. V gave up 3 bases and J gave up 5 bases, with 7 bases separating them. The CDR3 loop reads CASSFRLNEKLFF. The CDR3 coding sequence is TGTGCCAGCAGTTTCAGGTTAAATGAAAAACTGTTTTTT.

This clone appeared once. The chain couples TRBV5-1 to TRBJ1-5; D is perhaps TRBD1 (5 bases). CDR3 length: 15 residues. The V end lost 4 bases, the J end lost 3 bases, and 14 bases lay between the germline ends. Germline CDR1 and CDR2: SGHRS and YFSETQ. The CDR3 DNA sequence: TGCGCCAGCAGCGCCGGGACGGGCAACAATCAGCCCCAGCATTTT. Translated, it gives CASSAGTGNNQPQHF.

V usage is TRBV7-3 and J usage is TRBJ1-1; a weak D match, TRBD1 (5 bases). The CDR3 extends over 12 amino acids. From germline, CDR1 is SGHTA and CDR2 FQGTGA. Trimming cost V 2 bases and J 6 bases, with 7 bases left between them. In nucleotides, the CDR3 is TGTGCCAGCAGCTTAGGGGGTTCTGAAGCTTTCTTT. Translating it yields CASSLGGSEAFF. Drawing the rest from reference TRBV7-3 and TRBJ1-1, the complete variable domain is GAGVSQTPSNKVTEKGKYVELRCDPISGHTALYWYRQSLGQGPEFLIYFQGTGAADDSGLPNDRFFAVRPEGSVSTLKIQRTERGDSAVYLCASSLGGSEAFFGQGTRLTVV.

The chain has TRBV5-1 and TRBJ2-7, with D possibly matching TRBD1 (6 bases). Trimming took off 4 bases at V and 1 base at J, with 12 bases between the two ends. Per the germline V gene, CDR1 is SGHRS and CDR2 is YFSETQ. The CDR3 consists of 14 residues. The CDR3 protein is CASSPGTSSYEQYF. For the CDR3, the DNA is TGCGCCAGCAGCCCCGGGACATCATCCTACGAGCAGTACTTC.

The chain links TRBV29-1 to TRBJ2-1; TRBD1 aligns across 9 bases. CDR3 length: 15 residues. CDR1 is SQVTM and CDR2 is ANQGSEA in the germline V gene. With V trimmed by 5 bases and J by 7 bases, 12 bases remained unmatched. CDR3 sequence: CSVRTGAVVVNEQFF. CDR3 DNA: TGCAGCGTTCGGACAGGGGCGGTTGTGGTGAATGAGCAGTTCTTC.

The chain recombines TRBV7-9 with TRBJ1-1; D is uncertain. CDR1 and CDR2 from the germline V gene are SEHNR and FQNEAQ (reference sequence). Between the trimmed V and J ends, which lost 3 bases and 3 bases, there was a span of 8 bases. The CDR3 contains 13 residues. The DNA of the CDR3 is TGTGCCAGCAGCTTGAGGCGTGACACTGAAGCTTTCTTT. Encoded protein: CASSLRRDTEAFF. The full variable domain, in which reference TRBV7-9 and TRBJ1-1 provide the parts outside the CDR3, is DTGVSQNPRHKITKRGQNVTFRCDPISEHNRLYWYRQTLGQGPEFLTYFQNEAQLEKSRLLSDRFSAERPKGSFSTLEIQRTEQGDSAMYLCASSLRRDTEAFFGQGTRLTVV.

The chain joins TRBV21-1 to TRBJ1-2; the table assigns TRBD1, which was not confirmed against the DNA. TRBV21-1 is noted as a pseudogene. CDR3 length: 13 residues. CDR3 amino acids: CASGQGNSFGYTF. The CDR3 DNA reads TGTGCCAGCGGACAGGGGAATTCTTTTGGCTACACCTTC.

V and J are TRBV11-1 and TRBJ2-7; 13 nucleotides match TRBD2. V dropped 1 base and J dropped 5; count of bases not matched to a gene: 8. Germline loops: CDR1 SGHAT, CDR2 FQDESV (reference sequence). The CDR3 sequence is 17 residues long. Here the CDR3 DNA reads TGTGCCAGCAGCTTAGGCTCACTAGCGGGAGGGCCCGACGAGCAGTACTTC. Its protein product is CASSLGSLAGGPDEQYF.

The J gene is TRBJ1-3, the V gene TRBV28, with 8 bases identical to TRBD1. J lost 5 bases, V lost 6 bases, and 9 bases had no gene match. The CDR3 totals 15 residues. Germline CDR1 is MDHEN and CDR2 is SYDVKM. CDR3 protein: CASRPEGQGRNTIYF. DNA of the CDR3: TGTGCCAGCAGACCCGAAGGACAGGGAAGAAACACCATATATTTT.

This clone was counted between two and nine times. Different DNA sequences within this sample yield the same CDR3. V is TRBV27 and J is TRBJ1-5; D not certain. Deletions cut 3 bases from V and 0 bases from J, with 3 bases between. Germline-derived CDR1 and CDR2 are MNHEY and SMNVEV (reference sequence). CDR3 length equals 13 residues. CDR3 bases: TGTGCCAGCAGTTTCTCTAGCAATCAGCCCCAGCATTTT. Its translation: CASSFSSNQPQHF.

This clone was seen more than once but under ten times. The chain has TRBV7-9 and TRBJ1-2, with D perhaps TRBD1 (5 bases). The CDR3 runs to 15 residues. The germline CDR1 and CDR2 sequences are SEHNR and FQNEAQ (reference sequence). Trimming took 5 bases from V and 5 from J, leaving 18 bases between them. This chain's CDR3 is CASSRGTDLIYGYTF. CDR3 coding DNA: TGTGCCAGCAGCCGAGGGACGGATCTTATTTATGGCTACACCTTC.

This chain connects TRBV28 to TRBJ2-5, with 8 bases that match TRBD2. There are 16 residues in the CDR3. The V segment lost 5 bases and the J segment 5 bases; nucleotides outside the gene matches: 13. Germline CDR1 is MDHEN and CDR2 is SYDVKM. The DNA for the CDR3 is TGTGCCAGCAGTGCCCCAGGACTAGCTATGAAGGAGACCCAGTACTTC. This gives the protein CASSAPGLAMKETQYF.

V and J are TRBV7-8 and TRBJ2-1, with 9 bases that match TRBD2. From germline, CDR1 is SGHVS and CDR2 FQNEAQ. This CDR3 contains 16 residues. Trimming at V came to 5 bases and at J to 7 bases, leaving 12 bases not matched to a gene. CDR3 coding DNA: TGTGCCAGCAGCGGGGAGGCGGGAGGGCCGATAAATGAGCAGTTCTTC. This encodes CASSGEAGGPINEQFF.

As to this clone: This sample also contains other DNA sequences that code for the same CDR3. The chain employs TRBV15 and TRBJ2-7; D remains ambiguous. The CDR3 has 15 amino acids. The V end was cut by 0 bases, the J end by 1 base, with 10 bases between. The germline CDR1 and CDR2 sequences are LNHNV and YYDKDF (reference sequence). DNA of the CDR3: TGTGCCACCAGCAGAGATCTGGGCGGATCCTACGAGCAGTACTTC. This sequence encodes CATSRDLGGSYEQYF.